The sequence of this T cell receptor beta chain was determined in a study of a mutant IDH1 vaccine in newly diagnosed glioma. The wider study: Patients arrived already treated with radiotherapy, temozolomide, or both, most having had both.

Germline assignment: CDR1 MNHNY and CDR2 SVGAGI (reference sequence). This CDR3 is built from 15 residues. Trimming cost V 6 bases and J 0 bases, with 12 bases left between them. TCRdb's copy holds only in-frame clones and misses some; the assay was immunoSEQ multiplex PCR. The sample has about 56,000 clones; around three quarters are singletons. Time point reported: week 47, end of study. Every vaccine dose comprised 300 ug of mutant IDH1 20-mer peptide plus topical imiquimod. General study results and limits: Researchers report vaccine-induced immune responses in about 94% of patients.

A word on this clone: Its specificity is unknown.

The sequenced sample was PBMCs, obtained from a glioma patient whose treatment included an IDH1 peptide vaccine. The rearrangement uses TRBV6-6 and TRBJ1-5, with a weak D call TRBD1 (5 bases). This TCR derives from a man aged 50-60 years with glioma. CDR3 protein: CASRRGGVSNQPQHF. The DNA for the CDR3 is TGTGCCAGCAGGCGGGGAGGGGTTAGCAATCAGCCCCAGCATTTT.